One sample yielded the 27 T cell receptor beta chains listed below, sequenced in a study of OX40 agonist ivuxolimab in advanced cancers. Measured with immunoSEQ multiplex PCR; TCRdb has only the in-frame clones, and not every one. The repertoire holds 90,000 to 100,000 clones, with about 80% as singletons. The sequenced sample was CD4+ or CD8+ T cells sorted from blood, obtained in a trial of the OX40 agonist ivuxolimab. The receptors originated from an adult with an advanced solid tumor such as melanoma, head and neck, liver or kidney cancer.

The genes are TRBV29-1 and TRBJ2-2, with D tentatively TRBD1 (6 bases). The V end was cut by 6 bases, the J end by 0 bases, with 14 bases between. CDR1 is SQVTM and CDR2 is ANQGSEA in the germline V gene. The CDR3 is 15 residues long. The CDR3 DNA reads TGCAGCGTCCATAGGGGGTCTCCGAACACCGGGGAGCTGTTTTTT. Protein: CSVHRGSPNTGELFF.

V usage is TRBV7-2 and J usage is TRBJ2-1; a weak D match, TRBD2 (5 bases). CDR3 size: 13 residues. Trimming shortened V by 8 bases and J by 4 bases, and 12 bases separated the two germline ends. Germline assignment: CDR1 SGHTA and CDR2 FQGNSA. CDR3 sequence (DNA): TGTGCCAGCGGCGGGCCTAGTTACAATGAGCAGTTCTTC. It specifies CASGGPSYNEQFF.

The CDR3 loop is CASSLDPGSTDTQYF. As DNA, the CDR3 is TGTGCCAGCAGCTTAGATCCGGGGAGCACAGATACGCAGTATTTT. This chain joins TRBV7-2 and TRBJ2-3, with D possibly matching TRBD2 (5 bases). Trimming pared 1 base from V and 0 bases from J, leaving 8 bases between. CDR1 is SGHTA and CDR2 is FQGNSA in the germline V gene. The CDR3 covers 15 residues. The full variable domain, rest sourced from reference TRBV7-2 and TRBJ2-3, is GAGVSQSPSNKVTEKGKDVELRCDPISGHTALYWYRQSLGQGLEFLIYFQGNSAPDKSGLPSDRFSAERTGGSVSTLTIQRTQQEDSAVYLCASSLDPGSTDTQYFGPGTRLTVL.

The chain employs TRBV6-1 and TRBJ1-2, with D possibly being TRBD1 (5 bases). From germline, CDR1 is MNHNS and CDR2 SASEGT. This CDR3 contains 14 residues. V was trimmed by 8 bases and J by 5 bases, leaving 18 bases between them. The CDR3 sequence is CASYRPGHQYGYTF. The CDR3 coding sequence is TGTGCCAGCTACCGTCCAGGACATCAATATGGCTACACCTTC.

This rearrangement joins TRBV27 to TRBJ1-5; no clear D. Looked up from germline, CDR1 is MNHEY and CDR2 is SMNVEV (reference sequence). The CDR3 has 11 residues. V shed 5 bases and J shed 7 bases, with 6 bases lying between them. The CDR3 sequence is CASSPRQPQHF. The CDR3 region has the DNA TGTGCCAGCAGTCCCCGACAGCCCCAGCATTTT.

This clone has just a few counts. This chain joins TRBV19 and TRBJ2-6, with D unclear. Germline V gene sequence: CDR1 LNHDA, CDR2 SQIVND (reference sequence). The V end lost 1 base, the J end lost 0 bases, and 10 bases lay between the germline ends. This CDR3 comprises 17 residues. This CDR3 is CASSIGLSASGANVLTF. The DNA for the CDR3 is TGTGCCAGTAGTATAGGACTGAGCGCCTCTGGGGCCAACGTCCTGACTTTC.

The rearrangement links TRBV7-3 to TRBJ2-7, with D maybe TRBD1 (6 bases). Per germline, CDR1 SGHTA and CDR2 FQGTGA. The ends were cut back, 4 bases at V and 1 base at J, with 8 bases in the middle. The CDR3 is 13 residues long. CDR3 region: CASSSTGSYEQYF. The CDR3 DNA reads TGTGCCAGCAGCTCAACAGGGTCCTACGAGCAGTACTTC.

This clone was seen just once. This chain joins TRBV19 and TRBJ2-3, with D possibly being TRBD2 (6 bases). The V end was cut by 1 base, the J end by 2 bases, with 7 bases between. Per the germline V gene, CDR1 is LNHDA and CDR2 is SQIVND (reference sequence). The CDR3 has 14 amino acids. CDR3 in DNA: TGTGCCAGTAGTATAGGCGGGAACACAGATACGCAGTATTTT. This codes for CASSIGGNTDTQYF.

The V and J genes are TRBV6-6 and TRBJ2-7; unclear D gene. CDR1 is MNHNY and CDR2 is SVGAGI in the germline V gene (reference sequence). Trimming shortened V by 5 bases and J by 3 bases, and 8 bases separated the two germline ends. The CDR3 has 12 residues. The CDR3 is CASSSRVYEQYF. The CDR3 DNA reads TGTGCCAGCAGTAGCAGAGTCTACGAGCAGTACTTC.

The rearrangement uses TRBV2 and TRBJ2-3; 9 nucleotides agree with TRBD2. The CDR3 covers 16 residues. Germline V gene data show CDR1 as SNHLY and CDR2 as FYNNEI. V gave up 5 bases and J gave up 11 bases; unmatched junction bases: 17. The CDR3 DNA reads TGTGCCAGCAGTTTTCTGAGTAGCGGGGGCCCCGCTGGGCAGTATTTT. It yields the protein CASSFLSSGGPAGQYF.

This chain joins TRBV19 and TRBJ2-3; 7 bases line up with TRBD1. V lost 4 bases to trimming and J lost 3 bases; unmatched junction nucleotides: 4. Germline CDR1 reads LNHDA; CDR2 reads SQIVND (reference sequence). The CDR3 runs to 14 residues. CDR3 sequence reads: CASSTEQGTDTQYF. The CDR3 DNA sequence: TGTGCCAGTAGTACCGAACAGGGGACAGATACGCAGTATTTT.

The rearrangement uses TRBV9 and TRBJ2-1; 12 nucleotides match TRBD2. Trimming removed 0 bases from V and 5 bases from J; junction bases left unmatched: 3. CDR1 and CDR2 (germline): SGDLS, YYNGEE. The CDR3 totals 16 residues. The CDR3 reads CASSVGASGRDNEQFF. The CDR3 DNA sequence: TGTGCCAGCAGCGTAGGTGCTAGCGGGAGGGACAATGAGCAGTTCTTC.

A word on this clone: Within the sample, other DNA sequences also encode this same CDR3. This chain joins TRBV5-8 and TRBJ2-1; 8 bases match TRBD2. This CDR3 is built from 15 residues. V trimming: 0 bases; J trimming: 4 bases; junction bases outside the gene matches: 3. Germline V CDR1 and CDR2: SGHTS, YDEGEE. CDR3 protein: CASSLDRGGYNEQFF. DNA of the CDR3: TGTGCCAGCAGCTTGGATCGGGGGGGTTACAATGAGCAGTTCTTC.

The chain recombines TRBV10-1 with TRBJ2-7; D gene uncertain. The V and J ends lost 3 bases and 0 bases respectively, with 12 bases between them. The CDR3 is 15 amino acids. In germline, CDR1 is WNHNN, CDR2 SYGVQD (reference sequence). CDR3 protein: CASSDPSKGSYEQYF. CDR3 in DNA: TGCGCCAGCAGTGACCCGAGTAAGGGCTCCTACGAGCAGTACTTC.

The V call is TRBV5-1, the J call TRBJ1-3; 8 positions agree with TRBD1. The CDR3 totals 15 residues. Germline V gene data show CDR1 as SGHRS and CDR2 as YFSETQ. J lost 4 bases, V lost 3 bases, and 6 bases had no gene match. The CDR3, as DNA: TGCGCCAGCAGCTCGGGACAGGCGGTGGGAAACACCATATATTTT. Translated: CASSSGQAVGNTIYF. Together with reference TRBV5-1 and TRBJ1-3, the CDR3 gives the full variable domain: KAGVTQTPRYLIKTRGQQVTLSCSPISGHRSVSWYQQTPGQGLQFLFEYFSETQRNKGNFPGRFSGRQFSNSRSEMNVSTLELGDSALYLCASSSGQAVGNTIYFGEGSWLTVV.

The genes are TRBV6-1 and TRBJ2-6, with D unclear. Germline assignment: CDR1 MNHNS and CDR2 SASEGT. The V end lost 7 bases, the J end lost 2 bases, and 12 bases lay between the germline ends. The CDR3 is 15 residues long. CDR3 sequence (DNA): TGTGCCAGCATCAAAAAGGCTGCTGGGGCCAACGTCCTGACTTTC. It is translated as CASIKKAAGANVLTF.

The CDR3 here is CASSESTPGLQSSGANVLTF. CDR3 in DNA: TGTGCCAGCAGTGAATCCACTCCGGGACTCCAAAGCTCTGGGGCCAACGTCCTGACTTTC. The rearrangement joins TRBV2 to TRBJ2-6, with a possible D match to TRBD2 (6 bases). The germline V gene encodes CDR1 SNHLY and CDR2 FYNNEI. Trimming pared 2 bases from V and 0 bases from J, leaving 20 bases between. The CDR3 sequence is 20 residues long.

This clone is a singleton in its sample. The J gene is TRBJ2-5, the V gene TRBV11-2, with 9 bases matching TRBD2. TRBJ2-7 explains the end of the DNA better; the J call may be wrong. The CDR3 is 14 residues long. Germline V gene data show CDR1 as SGHAT and CDR2 as FQNNGV. The CDR3, as DNA: TGTGCCAGCAGCCTAAGCGGGAGGAATGACGAGCAGTACTTC. It encodes CASSLSGRNDEQYF.

This clone has a single count. The chain recombines TRBV5-8 with TRBJ2-7; D is undetermined. Germline V gene lookup returns CDR1 SGHTS and CDR2 YDEGEE. Trimming pared 2 bases from V and 2 bases from J, leaving 8 bases between. This CDR3 has 13 residues. In DNA form, the CDR3 reads TGTGCCAGCAGCTTCGCTCACCCCTACGAGCAGTACTTC. Translation: CASSFAHPYEQYF.

This chain joins TRBV19 and TRBJ2-1; 10 bases line up with TRBD2. The V gene's germline CDR1 is LNHDA and CDR2 SQIVND (reference sequence). The CDR3 runs 15 residues. After removal of 6 bases from V and 4 bases from J, the junction contained 6 bases not matched to a gene. CDR3 sequence reads: CASRDLAGVYNEQFF. CDR3 DNA sequence: TGTGCCAGTAGGGACCTAGCGGGGGTATACAATGAGCAGTTCTTC.

This chain links TRBV27 with TRBJ2-7, with TRBD2 identical over 11 bases. The CDR3 is 16 amino acids. CDR1 is MNHEY, CDR2 SMNVEV, per germline (reference sequence). V lost 2 bases to trimming and J lost 3 bases; unmatched junction nucleotides: 6. The chain's CDR3 is CASSLGRLAGNYEQYF. The DNA of the CDR3 is TGTGCCAGCAGTTTAGGGCGACTAGCGGGAAACTACGAGCAGTACTTC.

This clone was counted between two and nine times. The CDR3 protein is CASRMEGWSNEQFF. DNA of the CDR3: TGTGCCAGCAGGATGGAGGGGTGGAGTAATGAGCAGTTCTTC. The rearrangement joins TRBV5-8 to TRBJ2-1; D possibly corresponds to TRBD2 (6 bases). Trimming took off 5 bases at V and 7 bases at J, with 16 bases between the two ends. Per the germline V gene, CDR1 is SGHTS and CDR2 is YDEGEE. The CDR3 is 14 amino acids. Combining the CDR3 with reference TRBV5-8 and TRBJ2-1 gives the whole variable domain EAGVTQSPTHLIKTRGQQATLRCSPISGHTSVYWYQQALGLGLQFLLWYDEGEERNRGNFPPRFSGRQFPNYSSELNVNALELEDSALYLCASRMEGWSNEQFFGPGTRLTVL.

This chain joins TRBV19 and TRBJ2-7, with 8 bases identical to TRBD1. Germline assignment: CDR1 LNHDA and CDR2 SQIVND (reference sequence). The CDR3 is made up of 16 amino acids. The junction had 10 bases not matched to a gene; V was cut back by 0 bases and J by 6 bases. The CDR3 spells CASSIDGTGVASEQYF. The CDR3 bases are TGTGCCAGTAGTATAGACGGGACAGGTGTTGCAAGCGAGCAGTACTTC.

This chain connects TRBV19 to TRBJ2-3, with TRBD1 identical over 8 bases. CDR3 length: 15 residues. V lost 5 bases and J lost 4; bases outside the gene matches: 8. Germline values: CDR1 LNHDA, CDR2 SQIVND (reference sequence). CDR3 sequence reads: CASSFTGTGADTQYF. The DNA of the CDR3 is TGTGCCAGTAGTTTCACCGGGACAGGAGCAGATACGCAGTATTTT.

This rearrangement joins TRBV6-5 to TRBJ2-1; D not resolved. CDR3 size: 10 residues. The V gene's germline CDR1 is MNHEY and CDR2 SVGAGI. CDR3 sequence: CAEPGNEQFF. The DNA for the CDR3 is TGTGCAGAACCTGGGAATGAGCAGTTCTTC.

CDR3 coding DNA: TGTGCCAGCTCACCACCGGGATTGAGGGACACCGGGGAGCTGTTTTTT. This gives the protein CASSPPGLRDTGELFF. The chain uses TRBV18 and TRBJ2-2, with D maybe TRBD2 (5 bases). V was trimmed by 0 bases and J by 3 bases, leaving 11 bases between them. The germline V gene encodes CDR1 KGHSH and CDR2 LQKENI. The CDR3 consists of 16 residues.

The chain is built from TRBV7-2 and TRBJ2-5; D possibly corresponds to TRBD2 (7 bases). Trimming pared 1 base from V and 4 bases from J, leaving 16 bases between. Per germline, CDR1 SGHTA and CDR2 FQGNSA. The CDR3 is made up of 16 amino acids. The CDR3 region is CASSLERGGGGETQYF. The CDR3 nucleotides read TGTGCCAGCAGCTTAGAGCGCGGAGGGGGGGGAGAGACCCAGTACTTC.